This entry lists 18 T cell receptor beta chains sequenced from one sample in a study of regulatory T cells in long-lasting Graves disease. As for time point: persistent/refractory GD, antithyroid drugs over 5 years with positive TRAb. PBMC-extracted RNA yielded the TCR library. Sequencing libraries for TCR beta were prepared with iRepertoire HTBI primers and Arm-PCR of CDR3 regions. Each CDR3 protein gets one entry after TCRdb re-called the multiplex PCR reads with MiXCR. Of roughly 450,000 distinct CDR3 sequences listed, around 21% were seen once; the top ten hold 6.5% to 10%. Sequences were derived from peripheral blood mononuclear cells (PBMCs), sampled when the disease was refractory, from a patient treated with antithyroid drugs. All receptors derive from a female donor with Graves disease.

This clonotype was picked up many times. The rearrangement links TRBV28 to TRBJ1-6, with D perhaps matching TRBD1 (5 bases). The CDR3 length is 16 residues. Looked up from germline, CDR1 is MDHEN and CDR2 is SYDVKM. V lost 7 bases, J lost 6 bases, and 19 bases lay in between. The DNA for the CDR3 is TGTGCCAGCATCCCCTCCGGGCAGGGCGGTAATTCACCCCTCCACTTT. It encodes CASIPSGQGGNSPLHF.

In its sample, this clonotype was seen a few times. The CDR3 loop is CSAREPGRLGNYGYTF. CDR3 bases: TGCAGTGCGCGAGAACCTGGCCGATTGGGCAACTATGGCTACACCTTC. The V gene is TRBV20-1, the J gene TRBJ1-2, with D hard to call. Trimming took off 6 bases at V and 2 bases at J, with 22 bases between the two ends. Germline V CDR1 and CDR2: DFQATT, SNEGSKA (reference sequence). CDR3 length: 16 residues.

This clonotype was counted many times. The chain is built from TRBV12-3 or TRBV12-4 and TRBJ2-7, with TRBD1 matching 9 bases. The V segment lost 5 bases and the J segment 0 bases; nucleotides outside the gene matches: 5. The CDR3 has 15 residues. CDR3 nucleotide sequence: TGTGCCAGCAGTAGGGGACAGGGAACCTCCTACGAGCAGTACTTC. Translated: CASSRGQGTSYEQYF.

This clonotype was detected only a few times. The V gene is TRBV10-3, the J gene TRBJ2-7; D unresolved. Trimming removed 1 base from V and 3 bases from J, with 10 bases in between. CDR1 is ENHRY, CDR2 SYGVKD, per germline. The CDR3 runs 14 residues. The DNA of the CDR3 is TGTGCCATCAGTGAGTTGGATTCCGGCTACGAGCAGTACTTC. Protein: CAISELDSGYEQYF.

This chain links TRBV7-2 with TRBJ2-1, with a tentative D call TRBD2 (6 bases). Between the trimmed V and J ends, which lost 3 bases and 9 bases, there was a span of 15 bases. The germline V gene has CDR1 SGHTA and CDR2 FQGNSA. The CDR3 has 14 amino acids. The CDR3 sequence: CASSFAVTSTEQFF. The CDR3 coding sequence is TGTGCCAGCAGCTTTGCCGTGACTAGTACTGAGCAGTTCTTC.

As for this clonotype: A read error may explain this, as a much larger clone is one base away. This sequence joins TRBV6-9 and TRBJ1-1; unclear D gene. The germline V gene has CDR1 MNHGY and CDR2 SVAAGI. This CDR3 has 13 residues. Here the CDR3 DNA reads TGTGCCAGCAGTTACTCGAAGAACACTGAAGCTTCCTTT. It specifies CASSYSKNTEASF.

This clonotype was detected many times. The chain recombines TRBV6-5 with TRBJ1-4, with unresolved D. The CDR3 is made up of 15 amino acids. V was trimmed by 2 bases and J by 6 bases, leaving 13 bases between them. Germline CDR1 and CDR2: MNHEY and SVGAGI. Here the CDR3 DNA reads TGTGCCAGCAGTTACGAAGCGGGGATCTATGAAAAACTGTTTTTT. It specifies CASSYEAGIYEKLFF.

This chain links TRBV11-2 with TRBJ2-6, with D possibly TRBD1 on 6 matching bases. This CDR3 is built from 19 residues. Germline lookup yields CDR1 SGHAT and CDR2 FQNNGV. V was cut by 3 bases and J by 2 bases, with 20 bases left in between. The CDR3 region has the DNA TGTGCCAGCAGCTTGGGTTGGGTAGGGGGAGAGGCTGGGGCCAACGTCCTGACTTTC. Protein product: CASSLGWVGGEAGANVLTF.

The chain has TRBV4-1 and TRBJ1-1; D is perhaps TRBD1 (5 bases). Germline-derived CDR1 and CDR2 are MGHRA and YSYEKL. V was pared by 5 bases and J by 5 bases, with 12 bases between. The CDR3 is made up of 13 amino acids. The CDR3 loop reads CASSIREYTEAFF. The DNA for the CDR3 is TGCGCCAGCAGCATCAGGGAATATACTGAAGCTTTCTTT.

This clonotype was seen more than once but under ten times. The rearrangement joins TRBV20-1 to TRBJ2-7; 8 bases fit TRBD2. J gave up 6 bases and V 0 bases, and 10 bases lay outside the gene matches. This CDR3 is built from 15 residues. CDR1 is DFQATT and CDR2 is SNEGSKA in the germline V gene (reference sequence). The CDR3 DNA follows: TGCAGTGCTAGAGAGACCTTAGCGGGGATTAGCGAGCAGTACTTC. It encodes CSARETLAGISEQYF.

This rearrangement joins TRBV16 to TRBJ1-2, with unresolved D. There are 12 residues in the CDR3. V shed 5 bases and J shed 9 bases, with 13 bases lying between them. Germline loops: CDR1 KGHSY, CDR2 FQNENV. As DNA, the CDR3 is TGTGCCAGCAGCTTAAGCCAAGGGAGCTACACCTTC. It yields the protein CASSLSQGSYTF. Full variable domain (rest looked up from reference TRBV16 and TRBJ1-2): GEEVAQTPKHLVRGEGQKAKLYCAPIKGHSYVFWYQQVLKNEFKFLISFQNENVFDETGMPKERFSAKCLPNSPCSLEIQATKLEDSAVYFCASSLSQGSYTFGSGTRLTVV.

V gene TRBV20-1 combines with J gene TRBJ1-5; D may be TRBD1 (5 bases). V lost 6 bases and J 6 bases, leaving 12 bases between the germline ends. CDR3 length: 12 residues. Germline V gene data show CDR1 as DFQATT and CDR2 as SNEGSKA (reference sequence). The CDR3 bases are TGCAGTGCGGGGTGGGGGACTCAGCCCCAGCATTTT. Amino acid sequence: CSAGWGTQPQHF.

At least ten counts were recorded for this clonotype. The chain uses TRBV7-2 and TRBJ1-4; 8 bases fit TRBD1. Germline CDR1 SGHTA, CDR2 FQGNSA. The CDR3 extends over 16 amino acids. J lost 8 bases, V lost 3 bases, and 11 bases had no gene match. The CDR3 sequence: CASSFSTGAFGEKLFF. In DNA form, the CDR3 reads TGTGCCAGCAGCTTTTCGACAGGGGCCTTTGGGGAAAAACTGTTTTTT.

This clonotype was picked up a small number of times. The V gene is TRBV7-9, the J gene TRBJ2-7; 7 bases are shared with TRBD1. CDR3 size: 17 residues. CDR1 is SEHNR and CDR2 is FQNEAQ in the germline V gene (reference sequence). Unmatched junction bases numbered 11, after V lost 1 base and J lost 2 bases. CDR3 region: CASSLDPLVRGPYEQYF. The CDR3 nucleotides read TGTGCCAGCAGCTTAGATCCACTAGTTAGGGGGCCCTACGAGCAGTACTTC.

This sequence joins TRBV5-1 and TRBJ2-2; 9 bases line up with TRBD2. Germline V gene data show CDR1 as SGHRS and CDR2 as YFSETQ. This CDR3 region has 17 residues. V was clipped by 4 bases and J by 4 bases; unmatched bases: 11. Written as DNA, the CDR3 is TGCGCCAGCAGCCCCTTAGCGGGAGAGGGGGTCACCGGGGAGCTGTTTTTT. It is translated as CASSPLAGEGVTGELFF.

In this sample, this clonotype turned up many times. The DNA for the CDR3 is TGTGCCAGCAGTTACTTTGAGGGGGAAGCTTTCTTT. Translating it yields CASSYFEGEAFF. The V gene is TRBV6-2 or TRBV6-3, the J gene TRBJ1-1; D perhaps matches TRBD1 (5 bases). Germline-derived CDR1 and CDR2 are MNHEY and SVGEGT. Trimming cost V 1 base and J 8 bases, with 8 bases left between them. The CDR3 consists of 12 residues.

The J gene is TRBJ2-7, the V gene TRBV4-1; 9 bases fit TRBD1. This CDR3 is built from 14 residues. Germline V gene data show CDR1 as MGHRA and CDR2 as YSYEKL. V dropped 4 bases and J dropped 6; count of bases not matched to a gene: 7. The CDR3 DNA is TGCGCCAGCAGCCGGGTTGGGACAGGGAGCGAGCAGTACTTC. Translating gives CASSRVGTGSEQYF.

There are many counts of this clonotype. The CDR3 reads CASSLLSGAGAGSPLHF. Written as DNA, the CDR3 is TGTGCCAGCAGTTTACTATCTGGGGCAGGGGCTGGTTCACCCCTCCACTTT. The chain employs TRBV28 and TRBJ1-6, with a tentative D call TRBD1 (6 bases). Trimming shortened V by 2 bases and J by 9 bases, and 20 bases separated the two germline ends. The CDR3 consists of 17 residues. CDR1 is MDHEN and CDR2 is SYDVKM in the germline V gene.